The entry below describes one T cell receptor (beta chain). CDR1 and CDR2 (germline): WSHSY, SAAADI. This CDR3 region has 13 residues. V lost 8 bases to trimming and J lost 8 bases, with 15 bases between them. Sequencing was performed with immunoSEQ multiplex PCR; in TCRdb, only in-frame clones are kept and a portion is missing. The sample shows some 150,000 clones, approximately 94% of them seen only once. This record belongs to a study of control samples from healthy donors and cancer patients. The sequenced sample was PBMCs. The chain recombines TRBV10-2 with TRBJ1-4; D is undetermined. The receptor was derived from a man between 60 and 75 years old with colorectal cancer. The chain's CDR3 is CASRRSGGEKLFF. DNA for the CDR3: TGCGCCAGCCGGAGGAGCGGAGGGGAAAAACTGTTTTTT.